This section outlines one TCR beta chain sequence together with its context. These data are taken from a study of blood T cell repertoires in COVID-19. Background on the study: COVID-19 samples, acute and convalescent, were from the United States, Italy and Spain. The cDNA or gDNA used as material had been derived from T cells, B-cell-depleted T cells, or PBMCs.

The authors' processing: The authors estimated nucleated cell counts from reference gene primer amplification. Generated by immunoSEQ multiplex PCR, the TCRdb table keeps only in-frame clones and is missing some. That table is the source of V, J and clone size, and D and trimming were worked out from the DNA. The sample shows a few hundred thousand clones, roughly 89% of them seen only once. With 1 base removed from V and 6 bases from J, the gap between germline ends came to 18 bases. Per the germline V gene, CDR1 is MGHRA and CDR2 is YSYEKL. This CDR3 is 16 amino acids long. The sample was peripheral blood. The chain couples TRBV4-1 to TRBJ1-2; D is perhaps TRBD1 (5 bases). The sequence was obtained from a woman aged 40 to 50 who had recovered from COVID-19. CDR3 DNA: TGCGCCAGCAGCCAAGTTGGGGCCAGGGCGGTTCATGGCTACACCTTC. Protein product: CASSQVGARAVHGYTF.